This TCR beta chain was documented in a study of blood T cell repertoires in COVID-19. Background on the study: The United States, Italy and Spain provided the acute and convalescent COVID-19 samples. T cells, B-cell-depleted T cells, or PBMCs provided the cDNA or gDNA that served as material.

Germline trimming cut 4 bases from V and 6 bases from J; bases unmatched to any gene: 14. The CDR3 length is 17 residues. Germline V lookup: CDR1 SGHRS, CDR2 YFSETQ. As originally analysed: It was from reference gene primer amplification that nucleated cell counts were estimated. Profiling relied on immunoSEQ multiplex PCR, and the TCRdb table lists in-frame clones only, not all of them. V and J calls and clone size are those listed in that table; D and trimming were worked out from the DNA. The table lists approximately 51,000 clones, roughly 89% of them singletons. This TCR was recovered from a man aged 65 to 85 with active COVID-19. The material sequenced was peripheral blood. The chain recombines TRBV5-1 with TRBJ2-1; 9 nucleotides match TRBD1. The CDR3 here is CASSMWTGEVGVNEQFF. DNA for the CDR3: TGCGCCAGCAGCATGTGGACAGGGGAAGTTGGAGTCAATGAGCAGTTCTTC.